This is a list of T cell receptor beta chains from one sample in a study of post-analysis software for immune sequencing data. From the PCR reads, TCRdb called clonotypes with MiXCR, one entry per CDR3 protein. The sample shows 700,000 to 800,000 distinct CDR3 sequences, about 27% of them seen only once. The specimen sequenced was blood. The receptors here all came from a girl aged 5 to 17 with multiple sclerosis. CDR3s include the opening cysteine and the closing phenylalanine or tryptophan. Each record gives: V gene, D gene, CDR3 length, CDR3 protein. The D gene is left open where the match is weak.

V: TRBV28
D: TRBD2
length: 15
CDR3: CASSLGRTSPYEQYF

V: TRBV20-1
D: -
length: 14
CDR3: CSASPSEGAIIQYF

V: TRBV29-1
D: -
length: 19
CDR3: CSVEERPPPPLSGANVRTF

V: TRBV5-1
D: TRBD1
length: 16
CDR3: CASSSTGTGSTGELFF

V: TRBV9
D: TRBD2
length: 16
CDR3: CASSAWGGGIAYEQYF

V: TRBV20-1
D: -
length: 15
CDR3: CSARASGAPTWPQHF

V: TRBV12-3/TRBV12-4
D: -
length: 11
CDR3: CASSPSQTQYF

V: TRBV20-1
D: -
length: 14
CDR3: CSAELRTYNYGYTF

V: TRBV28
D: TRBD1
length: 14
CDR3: CASHPGQGAYEQYF

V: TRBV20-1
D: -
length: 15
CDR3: CSARRQVASNEKLFF

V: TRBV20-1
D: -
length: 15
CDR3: CSAMEPGRMSYEQYF

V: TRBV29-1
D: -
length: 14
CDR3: CSVESNSDSYEQYF

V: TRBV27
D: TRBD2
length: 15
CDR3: CASSLPGGRYNEQFF

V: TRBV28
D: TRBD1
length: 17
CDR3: CASRGTGVLPKSYEQYF

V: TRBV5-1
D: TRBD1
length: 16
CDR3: CASSPTGVVSQNIQYF

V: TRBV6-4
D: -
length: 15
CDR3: CASSDSFLATDTQYF

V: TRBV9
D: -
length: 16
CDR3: CASSVVGETSTDTQYF

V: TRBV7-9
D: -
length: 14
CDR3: CASSPQGLAQPQHF

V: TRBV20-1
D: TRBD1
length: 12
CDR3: CSALSTGGEQFF

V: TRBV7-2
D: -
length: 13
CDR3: CASSLDTWNEQFF

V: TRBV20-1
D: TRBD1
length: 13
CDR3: CSGRRGPGEKLFF

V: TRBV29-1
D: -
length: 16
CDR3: CSVKSPGTLEFYGYTF

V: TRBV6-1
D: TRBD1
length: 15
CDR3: CASSEGPQGKNIQYF

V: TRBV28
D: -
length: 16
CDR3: CASSGWTGTHYNEQFF

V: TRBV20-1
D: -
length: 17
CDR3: CSAPYGAVRGYQETQYF

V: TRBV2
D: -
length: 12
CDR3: CAAGLGNQPQHF

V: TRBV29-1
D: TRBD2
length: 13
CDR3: CSAGTSGAETQYF

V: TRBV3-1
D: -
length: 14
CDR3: CASTLVGSQETQYF

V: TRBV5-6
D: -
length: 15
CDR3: CASSGLGPSSYEQYF

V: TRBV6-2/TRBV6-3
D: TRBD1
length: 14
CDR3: CASSSNRGRYEQYF

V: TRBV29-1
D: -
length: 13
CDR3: CSVEGTTQETQYF

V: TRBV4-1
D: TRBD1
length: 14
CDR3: CASSQEGQGYEQYF

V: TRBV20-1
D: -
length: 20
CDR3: CSAIPPAYTTGGALNEKLFF

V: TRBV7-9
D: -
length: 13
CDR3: CASRHWHRDEQYF

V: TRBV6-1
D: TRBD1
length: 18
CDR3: CASSRGRDRGVLSYEQYF

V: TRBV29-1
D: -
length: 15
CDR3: CSVEKGQGSTYEQYF

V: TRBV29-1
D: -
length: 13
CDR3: CSVDDGGGTEQYF

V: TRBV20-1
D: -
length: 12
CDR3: CSARPLNYGYTF